Listed below are T cell receptor beta chains from one sample, sequenced in a study of tumor-infiltrating lymphocytes in localized non-small cell lung cancer. This table comes from immunoSEQ multiplex PCR, and its TCRdb copy is limited to in-frame clones, with some not included. The sample has 7,300 or so clones; around three fifths are singletons. Sequencing input: uninvolved lung tissue not adjacent to the tumor. Receptor source: a human donor with non-small cell lung cancer. The CDR3 runs from the conserved cysteine through the conserved F or W. The D gene is left open where the match is weak. A row's size may be missing; if present it is once, few, many or a size class.

TRBJ1-2 . once TRBV7-2 CASSLAPDNYGYTF TGTGCCAGCAGCTTAGCCCCTGATAACTATGGCTACACCTTC
TRBJ2-3 . . TRBV14 CASSQYILEGPSTDTQYF TGTGCCAGCAGCCAATATATCCTGGAGGGTCCTAGCACAGATACGCAGTATTTT
TRBJ1-1 . . TRBV7-2 CASSAQSVKAFF TGTGCCAGCAGCGCCCAAAGTGTGAAAGCTTTCTTT
TRBJ2-3 . . TRBV7-2 CASSELDTSQYF TGTGCCAGCAGCGAGCTAGACACCTCGCAGTATTTT
TRBJ1-5 . . TRBV19 CASSSTQPQHF TGTGCCAGTAGTTCAACACAGCCCCAGCATTTT
TRBJ2-7 . . TRBV5-3 CASPDRDYYEQYF TGTGCCAGCCCCGACAGGGACTACTACGAGCAGTACTTC
TRBJ1-1 . few TRBV19 CASSIFGEAFF .
TRBJ2-3 TRBD2 . TRBV6-4 CASSDSAGGDTDTQYF TGTGCCAGCAGTGACTCAGCGGGGGGGGACACAGATACGCAGTATTTT
TRBJ1-6 . few TRBV5-4 CASSPGEGYNSPLHF TGTGCCAGCAGCCCTGGGGAGGGCTATAATTCACCCCTCCACTTT
TRBJ1-5 TRBD1 . TRBV6-1 CASSFDRASGQPQHF TGTGCCAGCAGTTTCGACAGGGCAAGTGGTCAGCCCCAGCATTTT
TRBJ1-2 . . TRBV7-2 CASSPVSDYGYTF TGTGCCAGCAGCCCGGTCTCGGACTATGGCTACACCTTC
TRBJ2-3 TRBD1 . TRBV7-9 CASHRGPRSTDTQYF TGTGCCAGCCACAGGGGGCCACGGAGCACAGATACGCAGTATTTT
TRBJ1-5 TRBD1 once TRBV18 CASSQKQGQPQHF TGTGCCAGCTCACAAAAACAGGGGCAGCCCCAGCATTTT
TRBJ1-1 . . TRBV30 CAWSVGQVEAFF TGTGCCTGGAGTGTAGGGCAGGTCGAAGCTTTCTTT